A single sample gave rise to the 22 T cell receptor beta chains below, sequenced in a study of tumor and adjacent non-tumor tissue in lung cancer. This sample's RNA came from whole unsorted tissue. TCRbeta libraries were built with three rounds of nested PCR, modified from ARM-PCR. TCRdb analysed the multiplex PCR reads with MiXCR anew, one entry per CDR3 protein. This sample has about 120,000 distinct CDR3 sequences, with about 87% found just once. Material for sequencing was lung tumor tissue. Receptors were obtained from a man aged 65 to 85 with non-small cell lung cancer.

The V call is TRBV6-1, the J call TRBJ1-2; no reliable D call. Trimming stripped 6 bases from V and 0 bases from J, with 14 bases between. The CDR3 length is 15 residues. Germline loops: CDR1 MNHNS, CDR2 SASEGT. The CDR3 DNA is TGTGCCAGCAGCCTGCGCAACAAGTCTAACTATGGCTACACCTTC. Protein product: CASSLRNKSNYGYTF.

With regard to this clonotype: The junction and the germline gene differ at one end; a read error may be behind it. The V and J genes are TRBV4-2 and TRBJ2-2; TRBD1 might be the D (6 bases). The germline CDR1 and CDR2 sequences are LGHNA and YNFKEQ. The CDR3 runs 17 residues. CDR3 coding DNA: TGTGCCAGCAACCAAACATTGGGGCAGGGGATCACCGGGAAGCTGTTTTTT. It is translated as CASNQTLGQGITGKLFF.

This chain uses TRBV29-1 with TRBJ2-5, with D possibly being TRBD1 (6 bases). Germline loops: CDR1 SQVTM, CDR2 ANQGSEA. The CDR3 is 13 residues long. This CDR3 is CCAADRFHETQYF. For the CDR3, the DNA is TGCTGCGCGGCCGACAGGTTCCATGAGACCCAGTACTTC.

This clonotype was recorded once. The CDR3 DNA reads TGCAGTGTGTCCGAGAACCAAGAGACCCAGTACTTC. Translating gives CSVSENQETQYF. This chain joins TRBV20-1 and TRBJ2-5; D unresolved. The CDR3 is 12 amino acids. Germline CDR1 DFQATT, CDR2 SNEGSKA (reference sequence). The V end was cut by 7 bases, the J end by 0 bases, with 9 bases between.

As for this clonotype: One end of the junction does not line up with germline, which may come from a read error. J is TRBJ2-5 and V is TRBV4-1; the D gene could be TRBD1 or TRBD2 (5 bases each). CDR3 size: 14 residues. Germline CDR1 is MGHRA and CDR2 is YSYEKL. CDR3 loop: CARSQQWGKETQYF. The CDR3 DNA reads TGCGCCAGGAGCCAACAGTGGGGGAAAGAGACTCAGTATTTC.

This clonotype was counted only a few times. It may be a read error: a sequence one base away is much more abundant. This rearrangement joins TRBV6-5 to TRBJ2-2; 7 nucleotides agree with TRBD2. The CDR3 length is 16 residues. The germline V gene encodes CDR1 MNHEY and CDR2 SVGAGI. CDR3 protein: CASSPNIPSLSGELLF. The CDR3, as DNA: TGTGCCAGCAGCCCTAATATCCCGTCGTTGAGCGGGGAGCTGCTTTTT.

The rearrangement uses TRBV20-1 and TRBJ2-1; the D gene is possibly TRBD2 (5 bases). CDR1 and CDR2 (germline): DFQATT, SNEGSKA (reference sequence). With 6 bases removed from V and 3 bases from J, the gap between germline ends came to 12 bases. This CDR3 has 13 amino acids. This CDR3 reads CSARGQIYNEQFF. The DNA for the CDR3 is TGCAGTGCCCGCGGGCAGATCTACAATGAGCAGTTCTTC.

Of note for this clonotype: One end of the junction is discordant with germline, which a read error may explain. This chain links TRBV10-2 with TRBJ2-2; 7 bases line up with TRBD2. CDR3 length: 11 residues. Germline loops: CDR1 WSHSY, CDR2 SAAADI. The CDR3 is CATSDSGELFF. The CDR3, as DNA: TGCGCCACCAGTGACAGCGGGGAGTTGTTTTTT.

This clonotype was recorded at least ten times. The CDR3: CASSRTGSPEQETQYF. Written as DNA, the CDR3 is TGTGCCAGCAGCAGAACCGGGTCCCCCGAGCAAGAGACCCAGTACTTC. V and J are TRBV28 and TRBJ2-5; D not certain. CDR3 size: 16 residues. CDR1 and CDR2 (germline): MDHEN, SYDVKM. Trimming cost V 6 bases and J 2 bases, with 19 bases left between them.

V gene TRBV20-1 combines with J gene TRBJ2-5; the D gene is possibly TRBD1 (6 bases). CDR3 length: 11 amino acids. V was shortened by 8 bases and J by 2 bases, with 9 bases between the two germline ends. CDR1 and CDR2 (germline): DFQATT, SNEGSKA (reference sequence). The CDR3 sequence: CSWDTQETQYF. The CDR3 bases are TGCAGTTGGGACACACAAGAGACCCAGTACTTC.

Turning to this clonotype: At one end, the junction sequence differs from germline, possibly due to a read error. V and J are TRBV29-1 and TRBJ2-5; D gene ambiguous. The CDR3 has 13 residues. Germline CDR1 reads SQVTM; CDR2 reads ANQGSEA. CDR3 nucleotide sequence: TGCGGCGTGGCCGGCAGGTTCCAGGAGACCCAGTACTTC. It codes for CGVAGRFQETQYF.

Concerning this clonotype: Mismatch with germline at one junction end may stem from a read error. In DNA, the CDR3 is TGTGCCAACAGCTTACATGTGTGGGACTGGGCCCCCTACAATGAGCAGTTCTTC. It yields the protein CANSLHVWDWAPYNEQFF. The genes are TRBV11-2 and TRBJ2-1; a possible D gene is TRBD2 (6 bases). The CDR3 is 18 residues long. Germline V gene sequence: CDR1 SGHAT, CDR2 FQNNGV.

Details on this clonotype: This CDR3 is missing its conserved last phenylalanine or tryptophan, likely due to a read error. No DNA is shown, since the ends of the CDR3 on it are uncertain; the CDR3 is the one TCRdb lists. The V gene is TRBV6-6, the J gene TRBJ1-2; the table's D call, TRBD1, was not checked against the DNA. Germline V gives CDR1 MNHNY, CDR2 SVGAGI (reference sequence). The CDR3 is made up of 14 amino acids, end residues included. This chain's CDR3 is CASRWTGELYGYII.

Of note for this clonotype: Since no conserved phenylalanine or tryptophan closes the CDR3, a read error is the likely cause. V gene TRBV10-3 combines with J gene TRBJ1-2; D is unclear. Trimming took 5 bases from V and 8 from J, leaving 15 bases between them. Germline V gene sequence: CDR1 ENHRY, CDR2 SYGVKD. The CDR3 length is 13 residues. The chain's CDR3 is CAISTEQNHGYTL. DNA of the CDR3: TGTGCCATCAGTACTGAGCAAAACCACGGCTACACCTTA.

Turning to this clonotype: Compared with germline, one end of the junction differs, possibly owing to a read error. The gene calls are TRBV4-3 and TRBJ2-1; a weak D match, TRBD2 (5 bases). This CDR3 spans 17 amino acids. The V gene's germline CDR1 is LGHNA and CDR2 YSLEER. The DNA of the CDR3 is TGCGCCAGCAGCCAAGACCCAGAGGGAGCTGAATACGATGAGCAGTTCTTT. Amino acids: CASSQDPEGAEYDEQFF.

In regard to this clonotype: Because the CDR3 is missing its conserved closing phenylalanine or tryptophan, this is likely a read error. The chain joins TRBV6-6 to TRBJ2-7, with 10 bases that match TRBD2. Germline CDR1 is MNHNY and CDR2 is SVGAGI (reference sequence). The CDR3 is 14 amino acids. CDR3 sequence reads: CTSGGDGQIYEQYL. CDR3 bases: TGTACCAGCGGGGGGGACGGACAGATTTACGAGCAGTACTTA.

The genes are TRBV6-6 and TRBJ2-7, with a weak D call TRBD1 (6 bases). Germline CDR1 and CDR2: MNHNY and SVGAGI (reference sequence). The CDR3 has 15 amino acids. V was trimmed by 10 bases and J by 1 base, leaving 20 bases between them. In nucleotides, the CDR3 is TGTGCCATTAAAAGAACCGGGACACAATCCTACGAGCAGTACTTC. It encodes CAIKRTGTQSYEQYF.

In regard to this clonotype: The junction differs from germline at one of its ends, possibly a read error. The rearrangement links TRBV4-1 to TRBJ2-7; no clear D. The CDR3 runs 15 residues. The germline V gene encodes CDR1 MGHRA and CDR2 YSYEKL. CDR3: CASSQDETFAYEQYF. The CDR3 DNA reads TGCGCCAGCAGTCAAGATGAGACCTTCGCCTACGAGCAGTACTTC.

Comment on this clonotype: It is likely a read error, because the conserved phenylalanine at the end of the CDR3 is missing. In DNA, the CDR3 is TGCGCCAGCAGCCAGGACAGGTATCGAGGCTACACCATC. It specifies CASSQDRYRGYTI. V gene TRBV10-2 combines with J gene TRBJ1-2; the match to TRBD1 covers 7 bases. This CDR3 comprises 13 residues. J gave up 8 bases and V 6 bases, and 9 bases lay outside the gene matches. Germline-derived CDR1 and CDR2 are WSHSY and SAAADI.

Remarks on this clonotype: The junction departs from germline at one end; a sequencing error may be responsible. The CDR3 here is CAIYTGTSYTGELFF. The CDR3 DNA reads as TGTGCCATCTATACAGGGACAAGTTACACCGGGGAGCTTTTTTTT. The rearrangement links TRBV10-3 to TRBJ2-2; D perhaps matches TRBD1 (6 bases). CDR3 size: 15 residues. The germline V gene has CDR1 ENHRY and CDR2 SYGVKD.

About this clonotype itself: Because it lacks the conserved phenylalanine or tryptophan at the end, this CDR3 is likely a read error. CDR3 sequence: CDSSLAGVVGETQYL. DNA for the CDR3: TGTGACAGCAGCTTGGCGGGAGTTGTTGGGGAGACCCAGTACCTC. The V call is TRBV5-4, the J call TRBJ2-5, with 7 bases identical to TRBD2. The CDR3 is made up of 15 amino acids. Looked up from germline, CDR1 is SGHNT and CDR2 is YYREEE (reference sequence).

The J gene is TRBJ1-1, the V gene TRBV20-1, with no clear D. The CDR3 has 12 amino acids. Between the trimmed V and J ends, which lost 4 bases and 0 bases, there was a span of 6 bases. Looked up from germline, CDR1 is DFQATT and CDR2 is SNEGSKA (reference sequence). CDR3 in amino acids: CSATSMNTEAFF. In nucleotides, the CDR3 is TGCAGTGCTACTTCAATGAACACTGAAGCTTTCTTT.